This TCR beta chain was profiled in a study of shared clonotypes between healthy human individuals. Broader study findings: Researchers sampled blood only, noting tissue repertoires likely differ.

Genomic DNA of each subset was evenly split across several immunoSEQ plates. Per the original data handling: From ImmunoSEQ came sequences covering only the junction and carrying no quality scores, so filtering differed. Sequenced by immunoSEQ multiplex PCR; TCRdb stores in-frame clones only, minus some. The DNA gave D and trimming, while V, J and clone size come from that table. The table shows 780,000 or so clones, with 55% to 75% occurring only once. For this clone: Its antigen is unknown.

The CDR3 is 14 amino acids. Germline V gene sequence: CDR1 SEHNR, CDR2 FQNEAQ (reference sequence). V dropped 5 bases and J dropped 2 bases, with 13 bases sitting between them. The V gene is TRBV7-9, the J gene TRBJ2-7; D possibly corresponds to TRBD1 (5 bases). Material for sequencing was memory CD4+ T cells sorted from blood. Regarding subset: CD45RA-negative fraction. This TCR was sampled from a woman aged 25 to 39 in good health. This chain's CDR3 is CASSPRGRTYEQYF. DNA for the CDR3: TGTGCCAGCAGCCCTAGGGGCAGAACCTACGAGCAGTACTTC.